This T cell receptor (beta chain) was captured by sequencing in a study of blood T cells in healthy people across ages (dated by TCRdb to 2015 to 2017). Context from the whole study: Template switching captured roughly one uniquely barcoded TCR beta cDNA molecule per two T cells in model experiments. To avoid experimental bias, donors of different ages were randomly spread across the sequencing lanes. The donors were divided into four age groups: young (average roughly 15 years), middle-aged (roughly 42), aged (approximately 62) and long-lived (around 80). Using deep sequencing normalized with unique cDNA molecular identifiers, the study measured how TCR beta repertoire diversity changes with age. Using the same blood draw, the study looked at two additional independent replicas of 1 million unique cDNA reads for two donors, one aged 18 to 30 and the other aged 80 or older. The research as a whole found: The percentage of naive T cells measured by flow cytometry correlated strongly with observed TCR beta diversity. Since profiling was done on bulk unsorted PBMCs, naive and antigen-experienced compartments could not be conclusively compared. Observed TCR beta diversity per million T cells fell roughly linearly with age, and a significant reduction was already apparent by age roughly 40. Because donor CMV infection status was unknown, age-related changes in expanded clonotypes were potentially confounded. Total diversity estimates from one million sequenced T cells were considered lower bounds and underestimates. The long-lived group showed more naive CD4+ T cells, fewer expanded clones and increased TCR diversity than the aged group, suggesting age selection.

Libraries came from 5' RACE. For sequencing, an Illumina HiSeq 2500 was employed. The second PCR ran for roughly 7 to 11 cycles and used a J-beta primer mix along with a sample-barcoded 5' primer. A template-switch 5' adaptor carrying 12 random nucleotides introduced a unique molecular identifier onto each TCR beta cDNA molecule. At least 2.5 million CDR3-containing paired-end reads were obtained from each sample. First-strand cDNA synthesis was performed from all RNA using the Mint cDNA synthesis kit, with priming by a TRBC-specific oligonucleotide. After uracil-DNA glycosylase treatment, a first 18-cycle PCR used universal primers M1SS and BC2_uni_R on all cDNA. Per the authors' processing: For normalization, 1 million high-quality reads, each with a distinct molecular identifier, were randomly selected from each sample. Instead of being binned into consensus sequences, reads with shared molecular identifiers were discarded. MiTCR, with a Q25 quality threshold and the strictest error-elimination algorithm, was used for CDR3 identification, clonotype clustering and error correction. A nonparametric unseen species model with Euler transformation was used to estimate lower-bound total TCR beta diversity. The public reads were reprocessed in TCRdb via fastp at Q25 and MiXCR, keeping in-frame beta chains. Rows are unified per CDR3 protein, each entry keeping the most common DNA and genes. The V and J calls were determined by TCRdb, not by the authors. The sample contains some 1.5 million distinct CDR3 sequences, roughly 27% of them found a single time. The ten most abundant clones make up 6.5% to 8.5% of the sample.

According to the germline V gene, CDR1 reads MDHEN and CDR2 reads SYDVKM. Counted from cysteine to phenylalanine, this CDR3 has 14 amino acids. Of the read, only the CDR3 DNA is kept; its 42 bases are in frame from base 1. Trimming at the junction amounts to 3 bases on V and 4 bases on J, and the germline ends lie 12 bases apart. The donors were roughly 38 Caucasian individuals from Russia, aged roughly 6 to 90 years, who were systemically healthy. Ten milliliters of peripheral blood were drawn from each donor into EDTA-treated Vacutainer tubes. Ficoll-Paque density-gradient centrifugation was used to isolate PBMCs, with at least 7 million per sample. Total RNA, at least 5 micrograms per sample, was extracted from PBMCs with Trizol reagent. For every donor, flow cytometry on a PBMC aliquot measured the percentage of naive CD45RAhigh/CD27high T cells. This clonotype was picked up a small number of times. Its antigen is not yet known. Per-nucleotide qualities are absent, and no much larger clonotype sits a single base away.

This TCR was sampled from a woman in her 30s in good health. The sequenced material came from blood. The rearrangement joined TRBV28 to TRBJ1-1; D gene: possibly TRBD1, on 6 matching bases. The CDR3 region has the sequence CASSLGARGTEAFF. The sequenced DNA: TGTGCCAGCAGTTTGGGGGCCCGGGGCACTGAAGCTTTCTTT.